This T cell receptor (beta chain) was identified in a study of T cells after yellow fever vaccination. Study observations and caveats: Abundant clonotypes from the bulk population could contaminate FACS-sorted repertoires. A large majority of primary-vaccination clones showed up again after the booster (96% CD4, around 90% CD8). The secondary response was weaker, and its peak arrived faster, on day 5 versus 15.

The CDR3 length is 16 residues. With 3 bases removed from V and 1 base from J, the gap between germline ends came to 15 bases. TCRdb analysed the 5' RACE reads with MiXCR anew, one entry per CDR3 protein. The sample consists of 100,000 to 150,000 distinct CDR3 sequences, around 6.7% of them appearing once. The table lists this clonotype with many counts. Its antigen is currently unknown. The chain recombines TRBV12-3 or TRBV12-4 with TRBJ2-5; weak D call: TRBD2 (7 bases). The receptor's source is a man aged 18 to 29 who received the YFV17D yellow fever vaccine. The sample here was CD4+ T cells sorted from PBMCs, taken about 41 days after the first yellow fever vaccination. The CDR3 DNA follows: TGTGCCAGCAGTTTGTGGGCGGGGGCCACCCAAGAGACCCAGTACTTC. Translation gives CASSLWAGATQETQYF.